The clone carrying this TCR beta chain was observed a single time. What it binds is not known. Repertoires were generated with immunoSEQ multiplex PCR, while TCRdb's copy carries only in-frame clones and drops some. Of about 90,000 clones detected, 85% appear once; the ten largest clones hold about 4.6%. The V segment lost 2 bases and the J segment 2 bases; nucleotides outside the gene matches: 1. This CDR3 region has 14 residues. Germline V gene sequence: CDR1 MNHEY, CDR2 SVGAGI. This sample is part of a study of T cell responses to AZD1222 COVID-19 vaccine. Study observations and caveats: The study identified only five or six AZD1222 recipients as seropositive at baseline. The donor cohort was predominantly white British with a female majority, and clonal diversity may have been underestimated.

This TCR derives from an adult who received the AZD1222 COVID-19 vaccine. The material sequenced was peripheral blood, taken 28 days after the second AZD1222 dose. The chain employs TRBV6-5 and TRBJ1-2, with 8 bases that match TRBD1. CDR3 protein: CASSYGQGNYGYTF. The CDR3, as DNA: TGTGCCAGCAGTTACGGACAGGGAAACTATGGCTACACCTTC.